A selection of T cell receptor beta chains follows, all from one sample in a study of T cell repertoires in cytomegalovirus infection. TCRdb fed the reads into MiXCR, producing one record per CDR3 protein. This sample has fewer than 850,000 distinct CDR3 sequences; around 29% occur once, and the top ten carry about an eighth. Their specific antigens are unknown. Sequencing used cultured CD8+ T cells from PBMCs, obtained from culture after CMV antigen stimulation. The receptors originated from a human donor in good health (CMV status not recorded). Some clones in this sample may be carry-over from other donors' samples. The conserved cysteine and the conserved F or W are not part of the CDR3 here.

TRBJ1-1 | TRBV7-6 | ASSLVEFDGEAF
TRBJ1-1 | TRBV6-1 | ASSEHWGSDTEAF
TRBJ2-1 | TRBV5-5 | ASNLRGLAANEQF
TRBJ1-2 | TRBV27 | ASSYGTAGGYT
TRBJ2-5 | TRBV11-2 | ASSLDRLGDVQRY
TRBJ2-6 | TRBV7-9 | ASSFPTGANVLT
TRBJ1-5 | TRBV25-1 | ASSVSSNQPQH
TRBJ2-1 | TRBV6-2/TRBV6-3 | ASSLLPPSIYNEQF
TRBJ1-2 | TRBV3-1 | ASFRAGQGAGGYT
TRBJ2-7 | TRBV11-2 | ASSLGIHEQY
TRBJ1-2 | TRBV28 | ASSLWDNRRYGYT
TRBJ1-1 | TRBV3-1 | ASSQGFGNTEAF
TRBJ2-3 | TRBV10-2 | ASSEEGAGVDTQY
TRBJ2-2 | TRBV12-3/TRBV12-4 | ASSLGAGTSNTGELF
TRBJ1-1 | TRBV9 | ASSVEANRGNTEAF
TRBJ1-2 | TRBV6-1 | ASSEASRYGYT
TRBJ1-5 | TRBV24-1 | ATSDQSDRGRGQPQH
TRBJ1-1 | TRBV2 | ASSDLDRPPMNTEAF
TRBJ2-2 | TRBV29-1 | SFLSGGANTGELF
TRBJ2-1 | TRBV11-3 | ASSRRDSHYNEQF
TRBJ1-5 | TRBV4-1 | ASSQEITAVSGQPQH
TRBJ1-2 | TRBV4-1 | ASSQDRQEIYGYT
TRBJ1-2 | TRBV3-1 | ASSPGLSLYGYT
TRBJ2-2 | TRBV29-1 | SVAAGGNTGELF
TRBJ2-6 | TRBV27 | ASSLTGANVLT
TRBJ2-6 | TRBV6-5 | ASSYSGGANVLT
TRBJ1-2 | TRBV7-9 | ASSSPRVQTSYGYT
TRBJ2-3 | TRBV12-3/TRBV12-4 | ASDRGNTQY
TRBJ2-7 | TRBV18 | ASSPSTVERAYEQY
TRBJ2-7 | TRBV6-1 | ASSMTGGKDEQY
TRBJ2-6 | TRBV7-9 | ASSPVAGTGGILSSGANVLT
TRBJ2-1 | TRBV4-1 | ASSQVQSSYNEQF
TRBJ2-3 | TRBV7-2 | ASSFVTTSTDTQY
TRBJ1-1 | TRBV6-2/TRBV6-3 | ASSSLVLEAF
TRBJ2-7 | TRBV7-9 | ASIPTGGLYEQY
TRBJ2-1 | TRBV5-1 | ASSTPSDRASYNEQF
TRBJ2-2 | TRBV9 | ASSVRGGTGFTGELF
TRBJ2-2 | TRBV4-1 | ASSHAGVNTGELF
TRBJ1-1 | TRBV7-2 | ASSLGFDRASEAF
TRBJ2-2 | TRBV6-2/TRBV6-3 | ASSYGQDLNTGELF
TRBJ1-1 | TRBV27 | ASSPLGKNTEAF
TRBJ1-2 | TRBV4-1 | ASSQEVASPAHGYT
TRBJ2-4 | TRBV6-1 | ASSFTRGSQNIQY
TRBJ2-2 | TRBV12-5 | ASGFQTERGTGELF
TRBJ2-7 | TRBV6-1 | ASSVGTFYEQY
TRBJ1-6 | TRBV19 | ASKIGGSSYNSSLH
TRBJ2-3 | TRBV7-8 | ASSLVQSTDTQY
TRBJ2-2 | TRBV6-1 | ASSDREKAGELF
TRBJ1-4 | TRBV7-9 | ASSGSKATNEKLF
TRBJ2-5 | TRBV11-2 | ASSLDRLAGVYQETQY